The T cell receptor (beta chain) under discussion was sequenced for a study of robustness of blood B and T cell sequencing (dated by TCRdb to the late 2010s). Background for the entire study: The goal of the study was to find out how much peripheral blood is required to reliably describe the TCRbeta and IgG repertoires of an individual. Each of the nine to eleven independently drawn blood samples had its TCRbeta and IgG repertoires measured. As technical replicates, two replicate TCRbeta cDNA libraries were prepared from one shared RNA pool derived from a single 10 ml draw.

V and J are truncated by 6 bases and 6 bases respectively, leaving an intervening sequence of 14 bases. CDR1 and CDR2, looked up from the germline V gene, are ENHRY and SYGVKD. The CDR3 runs 13 residues from the cysteine to the phenylalanine. Only the CDR3 portion is preserved as DNA: 39 bases, with reading frame beginning at the first base. Libraries were built with PCR. Sequencer: Illumina MiSeq. SMARTScribe reverse transcriptase and a 5' template-switch oligo, by which a universal priming site was added, were used for cDNA synthesis. Each cDNA molecule was tagged by a 12-nucleotide random unique molecular identifier (UMI) carried on the template-switch oligo. During reverse transcription, TCRbeta transcripts were targeted by chain-specific reverse primers. Uracil DNA glycosylase treatment removed residual template-switch adapters, and cDNA was purified with a Qiagen MinElute kit. For the first PCR, KAPA HiFi HotStart ReadyMix was used for 20 to 25 cycles, with amplification split across four 50 ul reactions containing step-out primers. Before further amplification, first-round PCR products were gel-purified. Illumina Nextera adapters were attached in a second roughly 8-cycle PCR, after which libraries were purified and pooled. For each TCRbeta molecule, the UMI barcode was captured by a 50-nucleotide 5' read. As for how the authors treated the data: The MIGEC toolkit was used to group reads by UMI into consensus reads. PEAR was used to merge forward and reverse consensus reads into final reads. Identical UMI-sequence pairs shared across libraries were treated as cross-sample contamination and removed by a custom decontamination script. V(D)J assignment and CDR3 extraction were performed with MIGMAP, a wrapper around IgBLAST. A TCR clonotype was defined as sharing the same V gene, J gene and CDR3 amino acid sequence, and CDR1 and CDR2 were not sequenced. The public reads were reanalyzed by TCRdb: fastp trimming at Q25, MiXCR alignment, in-frame beta chains only. Each entry merges the rows of one CDR3 protein and shows their most common DNA and genes. These V and J calls derive from TCRdb rather than the authors' analysis. The sample has more than 3,500 distinct CDR3 sequences on record, around 50% of them singletons. The ten top clones hold around 27% of the sample.

Study-wide findings and limitations: Pooling tubes did not make the overlap of rare TCRbeta clonotypes any better, which implies that much larger blood volumes would be needed to capture those rare clonotypes. The 1,000 most abundant TCRbeta clonotypes from the pooled draws were detected in every single 10 ml sample. One pair of TCRbeta libraries showed evidence of cross-contamination, likely from batch processing; the shared UMI-sequence pairs were removed. Across technical replicate libraries, around 96% of the top 10,000 TCRbeta clonotypes in one library were also found in the other. The TCRbeta rarefaction curves did not fully level off, which suggests either under-sequencing or many low-abundance clonotypes. Coverage of the top 10,000 TCRbeta clonotypes approached saturation when 3 or 4 tubes (roughly 26-45 ml blood) were combined. Because EDTA tubes had to be fractionated immediately, the use of EDTA tubes in multi-site collections was limited.

mRNA, which captures expressed receptors, was used instead of genomic DNA for quantification of TCRbeta repertoires. Without any cell sorting, leukocytes from the buffy coat were collected into Trizol, and RNA was extracted using the Direct-zol RNA MiniPrep Plus kit. EDTA blood tubes were centrifuged immediately at 4°C to separate plasma, buffy coat and red blood cells. About this clonotype: Its cognate antigen has yet to be identified. Base quality data are lacking; no much larger clone is found one base away.

The sequence was collected from a human donor in good health. This chain is built from TRBV10-3 and TRBJ1-1, with TRBD1 tentatively as D gene (5 bases match). The material sequenced was peripheral blood. CDR3 protein: CAISYVRGAEAFF. The base sequence is TGTGCCATCAGCTACGTGAGGGGAGCTGAAGCTTTCTTT.